Following are 13 T cell receptor beta chains from one sample sequenced in a study of control samples from healthy donors and cancer patients. The repertoire was sequenced with immunoSEQ multiplex PCR; TCRdb's copy has only in-frame clones and lacks some. The sample records roughly 120,000 clones, roughly 91% being singletons. Sequenced input: PBMCs. These receptors were obtained from a man over 45 with head and neck cancer.

This clone was counted once. The chain has TRBV6-1 and TRBJ2-1; D possibly corresponds to TRBD1 (5 bases). The germline V and J ends were trimmed by 3 bases and 3 bases, with 6 bases remaining between them. CDR3 length: 13 residues. Germline V gives CDR1 MNHNS, CDR2 SASEGT. The CDR3 spells CASSETVYNEQFF. The CDR3 DNA reads TGTGCCAGCAGTGAGACAGTCTACAATGAGCAGTTCTTC.

The chain recombines TRBV28 with TRBJ1-5, with a possible D match to TRBD1 (5 bases). This CDR3 contains 17 residues. V gave up 5 bases and J gave up 1 base, with 18 bases separating them. The germline V gene encodes CDR1 MDHEN and CDR2 SYDVKM. CDR3 in DNA: TGTGCCAGCAGTGCAGGGTCCCTTCGGGGGAGCAATCAGCCCCAGCATTTT. Amino acid sequence: CASSAGSLRGSNQPQHF.

Remarks on this clone: An end of the junction does not agree with germline; a read error may underlie this. V gene TRBV18 combines with J gene TRBJ2-2, with D tentatively TRBD1 (6 bases). Germline values: CDR1 KGHSH, CDR2 LQKENI. The CDR3 runs 17 residues. In DNA, the CDR3 is TGTGCCAGCTCACCACCGCCAGGACAGTGGAACGCCGGGGAGCTGTTTTTT. Amino acids: CASSPPPGQWNAGELFF.

The rearrangement joins TRBV28 to TRBJ1-3; D is uncertain. V lost 5 bases and J 0 bases, leaving 5 bases between the germline ends. Germline lookup yields CDR1 MDHEN and CDR2 SYDVKM. This CDR3 contains 13 residues. The CDR3 here is CASSKSSGNTIYF. The CDR3 DNA sequence: TGTGCCAGCAGTAAGAGCTCTGGAAACACCATATATTTT. The full variable domain, with the rest looked up from reference TRBV28 and TRBJ1-3, is DVKVTQSSRYLVKRTGEKVFLECVQDMDHENMFWYRQDPGLGLRLIYFSYDVKMKEKGDIPEGYSVSREKKERFSLILESASTNQTSMYLCASSKSSGNTIYFGEGSWLTVV.

V gene TRBV5-1 combines with J gene TRBJ2-1; no clear D. The CDR3 sequence is 14 residues long. Trimming took 2 bases from V and 5 from J, leaving 11 bases between them. Germline CDR1 SGHRS, CDR2 YFSETQ. In nucleotides, the CDR3 is TGCGCCAGCAGCTTTTCAAGGTGGGACAATGAGCAGTTCTTC. Its protein product is CASSFSRWDNEQFF.

The V gene is TRBV30, the J gene TRBJ1-1; 7 bases are shared with TRBD1. The CDR3 is 11 amino acids. J gave up 3 bases and V 8 bases, and 3 bases lay outside the gene matches. Germline V gene lookup returns CDR1 GTSNPN and CDR2 SVGIG (reference sequence). CDR3 sequence: CALQGYTEAFF. The CDR3 nucleotides read TGTGCCCTACAGGGGTACACTGAAGCTTTCTTT.

The chain joins TRBV27 to TRBJ1-1, with TRBD1 identical over 8 bases. Trimming cost V 6 bases and J 1 base; bases outside gene matches: 10. This CDR3 has 16 amino acids. Germline V gene data show CDR1 as MNHEY and CDR2 as SMNVEV (reference sequence). CDR3 protein: CASSHGTGGWNTEAFF. For the CDR3, the DNA is TGTGCCAGCAGCCACGGAACAGGGGGATGGAACACTGAAGCTTTCTTT.

V usage is TRBV2 and J usage is TRBJ2-2; tentatively, D is TRBD1 or TRBD2 (5 bases each). This CDR3 region has 14 residues. V was clipped by 8 bases and J by 5 bases, with 15 bases between them. Germline V gives CDR1 SNHLY, CDR2 FYNNEI. CDR3 nucleotide sequence: TGTGCCAGCGAGAGGGGCATCGGGACCGGGGAGCTGTTTTTT. It yields the protein CASERGIGTGELFF.

The chain combines TRBV5-6 with TRBJ1-1; D not resolved. This CDR3 is built from 13 residues. Trimming took off 0 bases at V and 4 bases at J, with 7 bases between the two ends. Germline CDR1 SGHDT, CDR2 YYEEEE. As DNA, the CDR3 is TGTGCCAGCAGCTTGGGGGAGGGCACTGAAGCTTTCTTT. It encodes CASSLGEGTEAFF.

The chain is built from TRBV5-4 and TRBJ2-5, with 9 bases matching TRBD2. CDR1 is SGHNT and CDR2 is YYREEE in the germline V gene (reference sequence). V was clipped by 9 bases and J by 5 bases; unmatched bases: 20. The CDR3 runs to 17 residues. CDR3 in DNA: TGTGCCACCAACACCAAAAACGGGGGCGGGGGGGCGGAGACCCAGTACTTC. Protein: CATNTKNGGGGAETQYF.

As concerns this clone: Sequence at one end of the junction differs from germline and may be a read error. The identical CDR3 is also encoded by other nucleotide sequences in the sample. The chain is built from TRBV7-9 and TRBJ1-1; D gene uncertain. Germline lookup yields CDR1 SEHNR and CDR2 FQNEAQ (reference sequence). The CDR3 contains 14 residues. CDR3 protein: CASSFMGTNTEAFF. CDR3 sequence (DNA): TGTGCCAGCAGCTTTATGGGCACGAACACTGAGGCTTTCTTT.

The chain links TRBV30 to TRBJ1-2; a possible D gene is TRBD1 (6 bases). The ends were cut back, 1 base at V and 4 bases at J, with 13 bases in the middle. Germline V gene lookup returns CDR1 GTSNPN and CDR2 SVGIG (reference sequence). The CDR3 is made up of 14 amino acids. This CDR3 is CAWSAARGAYGYTF. CDR3 nucleotides: TGTGCCTGGAGTGCCGCTCGGGGGGCCTATGGCTACACCTTC.

The genes are TRBV2 and TRBJ1-1; perhaps TRBD1 as D (5 bases). Germline CDR1 reads SNHLY; CDR2 reads FYNNEI. The V end was cut by 5 bases, the J end by 3 bases, with 16 bases between. The CDR3 has 15 residues. The CDR3 region is CASSKQGLRYTEAFF. Written as DNA, the CDR3 is TGTGCCAGCAGTAAGCAGGGCCTGAGGTACACTGAAGCTTTCTTT.